Presented here are 14 T cell receptor beta chains from one specimen sequenced in a study of blood T cell repertoires in COVID-19. The assay was immunoSEQ multiplex PCR, and TCRdb's table has in-frame clones only and misses some. The table has some 73,000 clones, over 75% seen once. Sample: peripheral blood. The receptors shown here come from a human donor in a cohort sampled during active COVID-19.

The chain recombines TRBV28 with TRBJ2-7; tentatively, D is TRBD1 (6 bases). V was trimmed by 8 bases and J by 6 bases, leaving 20 bases between them. CDR3 length equals 14 residues. Germline CDR1 is MDHEN and CDR2 is SYDVKM. For the CDR3, the DNA is TGTGCCAGCCGAGGTTCAGGGGCCCGACGCGAGCAGTACTTC. Protein: CASRGSGARREQYF.

This sequence joins TRBV5-6 and TRBJ1-2; 7 bases map to TRBD1. V lost 5 bases to trimming and J lost 8 bases; unmatched junction nucleotides: 12. This CDR3 is built from 14 residues. Germline lookup yields CDR1 SGHDT and CDR2 YYEEEE. Written as DNA, the CDR3 is TGTGCCAGCAGGGATACAGGGGAACTGAGAGGCTACACCTTC. It is translated as CASRDTGELRGYTF.

CDR3 nucleotide sequence: TGCGCCAGCAGCTTGGTGACTAGCGGGGGTCAAGAGACCCAGTACTTC. This gives the protein CASSLVTSGGQETQYF. The V and J genes are TRBV5-1 and TRBJ2-5; TRBD2 matches 12 bases. Germline loops: CDR1 SGHRS, CDR2 YFSETQ. The V segment lost 0 bases and the J segment 2 bases; nucleotides outside the gene matches: 2. The CDR3 covers 16 residues.

A single count supports this clone. This sequence joins TRBV27 and TRBJ2-7; TRBD1 agrees at 7 bases. With V trimmed by 5 bases and J by 6 bases, 7 bases remained unmatched. CDR3 length: 13 residues. The germline V gene encodes CDR1 MNHEY and CDR2 SMNVEV (reference sequence). DNA of the CDR3: TGTGCCAGCAGTCCATTTAGGGGGCGCGAGCAGTACTTC. As protein: CASSPFRGREQYF.

J is TRBJ1-3 and V is TRBV7-6, with D uncertain. The CDR3 consists of 12 residues. V gave up 5 bases and J gave up 9 bases, with 11 bases separating them. Germline V gene lookup returns CDR1 SGHVS and CDR2 FNYEAQ. The CDR3 is CASSLGESTIYF. CDR3 DNA sequence: TGTGCCAGCAGCCTCGGAGAGAGCACCATATATTTT. Using reference TRBV7-6 and TRBJ1-3 for the parts outside the CDR3, the full variable domain is GAGVSQSPRYKVTKRGQDVALRCDPISGHVSLYWYRQALGQGPEFLTYFNYEAQQDKSGLPNDRFSAERPEGSISTLTIQRTEQRDSAMYRCASSLGESTIYFGEGSWLTVV.

The chain has TRBV12-3 or TRBV12-4 and TRBJ1-1, with D tentatively TRBD1 (6 bases). Trimming removed 0 bases from V and 11 bases from J, with 10 bases in between. CDR3 length equals 12 residues. CDR3 amino acids: CASSLARQEAFF. DNA for the CDR3: TGTGCCAGCAGTTTAGCGCGACAGGAGGCTTTCTTT.

The V gene is TRBV5-4, the J gene TRBJ2-1, with D perhaps matching TRBD1 (6 bases). V lost 1 base to trimming and J lost 6 bases, with 8 bases between them. Germline CDR1 is SGHNT and CDR2 is YYREEE (reference sequence). The CDR3 consists of 13 residues. CDR3 in amino acids: CASSLRDTNEQFF. The CDR3, as DNA: TGTGCCAGCAGCTTGAGGGACACCAATGAGCAGTTCTTC. Complete variable domain (other parts from reference TRBV5-4 and TRBJ2-1): ETGVTQSPTHLIKTRGQQVTLRCSSQSGHNTVSWYQQALGQGPQFIFQYYREEENGRGNFPPRFSGLQFPNYSSELNVNALELDDSALYLCASSLRDTNEQFFGPGTRLTVL.

The chain joins TRBV29-1 to TRBJ1-1; D may be TRBD1 (5 bases). V was cut by 4 bases and J by 4 bases, with 13 bases left in between. In germline, CDR1 is SQVTM, CDR2 ANQGSEA. The CDR3 contains 13 residues. As DNA, the CDR3 is TGCAGCGTTGGCCCCAGGGCCTCCACTGAAGCTTTCTTT. Protein product: CSVGPRASTEAFF.

This clone was recorded only once. The chain combines TRBV7-8 with TRBJ2-3; 7 positions match TRBD1. V was pared by 4 bases and J by 2 bases, with 6 bases of the junction left unmatched. CDR1 is SGHVS, CDR2 FQNEAQ, per germline. The CDR3 length is 15 residues. DNA for the CDR3: TGTGCCAGCAGCTCAAGTGACAGGGCCACAGATACGCAGTATTTT. The encoded protein is CASSSSDRATDTQYF.

The genes are TRBV6-1 and TRBJ1-2; D is undetermined. The CDR3 totals 15 residues. Germline CDR1 and CDR2: MNHNS and SASEGT. V lost 3 bases and J 4 bases, leaving 15 bases between the germline ends. The CDR3 coding sequence is TGTGCCAGCAGTGATCCCGGAGGAATGGTCTATGGCTACACCTTC. It codes for CASSDPGGMVYGYTF.

V gene TRBV25-1 combines with J gene TRBJ1-2, with D possibly being TRBD1 (5 bases). There are 12 residues in the CDR3. CDR1 is MGHDK and CDR2 is SYGVNS in the germline V gene. Trimming took off 2 bases at V and 8 bases at J, with 9 bases between the two ends. CDR3 sequence (DNA): TGTGCCAGCAGTGAACAGGGCAACGGCTACACCTTC. Residues: CASSEQGNGYTF.

V usage is TRBV5-1 and J usage is TRBJ1-4, with TRBD1 identical over 9 bases. Germline CDR1 SGHRS, CDR2 YFSETQ. J was trimmed by 0 bases and V by 1 base; bases with no gene match: 7. The length of the CDR3 is 18 residues. The chain's CDR3 is CASSLTGTGSATNEKLFF. CDR3 DNA: TGCGCCAGCAGCTTGACCGGGACAGGGAGTGCAACTAATGAAAAACTGTTTTTT. The variable domain in full, completed from reference TRBV5-1 and TRBJ1-4, reads KAGVTQTPRYLIKTRGQQVTLSCSPISGHRSVSWYQQTPGQGLQFLFEYFSETQRNKGNFPGRFSGRQFSNSRSEMNVSTLELGDSALYLCASSLTGTGSATNEKLFFGSGTQLSVL.

The chain uses TRBV5-5 and TRBJ1-3; 10 nucleotides match TRBD1. Germline CDR1 is SGHKS and CDR2 is YYEKEE (reference sequence). Trimming at V came to 4 bases and at J to 0 bases, leaving 7 bases not matched to a gene. This CDR3 region has 17 residues. The CDR3 region has the DNA TGTGCCAGCAGCGGACCGGGACAGGGGCTCTCTGGAAACACCATATATTTT. Protein: CASSGPGQGLSGNTIYF.

This chain uses TRBV30 with TRBJ1-2, with D perhaps TRBD1 (5 bases). Germline V gene sequence: CDR1 GTSNPN, CDR2 SVGIG (reference sequence). CDR3 length: 14 residues. V shed 2 bases and J shed 2 bases, with 12 bases lying between them. The CDR3 bases are TGTGCCTGGAGTCCCCCGGGGGGGAACTATGGCTACACCTTC. Translating it yields CAWSPPGGNYGYTF.